This is a list of T cell receptor beta chains from one sample in a study of spatial heterogeneity in lung cancer. TCRdb recomputed calls from the 5' RACE reads with MiXCR, one row per CDR3 protein. The sample lists about 110,000 distinct CDR3 sequences; 10% to 12% were seen once. This sample comprised PBMCs, obtained at follow-up. The receptors originated from a female donor with early-stage non-small cell lung cancer. The CDR3 runs from the conserved cysteine through the conserved F or W. The D gene is left open where the match is weak. The size field is filled for only some rows; it gives once, few, many or a size class.

J gene: TRBJ2-1
D gene: -
V gene: TRBV3-1
clone size: few
CDR3 DNA: TGTGCCAGCAGCCAAGGTTCGGAAAAAGAGCAGTTCTTC
CDR3 protein: CASSQGSEKEQFF

J gene: TRBJ2-4
D gene: -
V gene: TRBV18
clone size: few
CDR3 DNA: TGTGCCAGCTCACGAGACAACCCCCAGGGAGGAGGAAACATTCAGTACTTC
CDR3 protein: CASSRDNPQGGGNIQYF

J gene: TRBJ2-1
D gene: -
V gene: TRBV19
clone size: -
CDR3 DNA: TGTGCCAGTAGATTAGGGGGGGCCCCGAGCTCCTACAATGAGCAGTTCTTC
CDR3 protein: CASRLGGAPSSYNEQFF

J gene: TRBJ1-4
D gene: -
V gene: TRBV12-3/TRBV12-4
clone size: few
CDR3 DNA: TGTGCCAGTTCGGACAGCGCAACTAATGAAAAACTGTTTTTT
CDR3 protein: CASSDSATNEKLFF

J gene: TRBJ2-2
D gene: TRBD1
V gene: TRBV7-2
clone size: few
CDR3 DNA: TGTGCCAGCAGCGTCACAGGGGGGATAAACACCGGGGAGCTGTTTTTT
CDR3 protein: CASSVTGGINTGELFF

J gene: TRBJ2-1
D gene: -
V gene: TRBV7-9
clone size: many
CDR3 DNA: TGTGCCAGCAGCCCTCCGGGACATTCCGACAATGAGCAGTTCTTC
CDR3 protein: CASSPPGHSDNEQFF

J gene: TRBJ2-1
D gene: TRBD2
V gene: TRBV20-1
clone size: many
CDR3 DNA: TGCAGTGCCACTAGCGTAGTCAATGAGCAGTTCTTC
CDR3 protein: CSATSVVNEQFF

J gene: TRBJ2-3
D gene: -
V gene: TRBV7-9
clone size: -
CDR3 DNA: TGTGCCAGCAGCTTGACTTGGGTGACAGATACGCAGTATTTT
CDR3 protein: CASSLTWVTDTQYF

J gene: TRBJ2-3
D gene: -
V gene: TRBV7-8
clone size: few
CDR3 DNA: TGTGCCAGCGCCTTGGTCTGGACAGATACGCAGTATTTT
CDR3 protein: CASALVWTDTQYF

J gene: TRBJ2-5
D gene: -
V gene: TRBV2
clone size: -
CDR3 DNA: TGTGCCAGCAGTTTTGACGGGCAACGAAAAGAGACCCAGTACTTC
CDR3 protein: CASSFDGQRKETQYF

J gene: TRBJ2-6
D gene: TRBD1
V gene: TRBV20-1
clone size: many
CDR3 DNA: TGCAGTGCTATGGGACAGGGACGAATCTCTGGGGCCAACGTCCTGACTTTC
CDR3 protein: CSAMGQGRISGANVLTF

J gene: TRBJ1-5
D gene: -
V gene: TRBV4-1
clone size: -
CDR3 DNA: TGCGCCAGCAGCCAAGAGTCCGGGTTTAGGCCCCAGCATTTT
CDR3 protein: CASSQESGFRPQHF

J gene: TRBJ2-6
D gene: -
V gene: TRBV10-3
clone size: many
CDR3 DNA: TGTGCCATCAGTGAGTCAGGGGTTGGGGCCAACGTCCTGACTTTC
CDR3 protein: CAISESGVGANVLTF

J gene: TRBJ1-5
D gene: -
V gene: TRBV6-2/TRBV6-3
clone size: many
CDR3 DNA: TGTGCCAGCAGTTACTCGGGACGAACCAGCAATCAGCCCCAGCATTTT
CDR3 protein: CASSYSGRTSNQPQHF

J gene: TRBJ2-1
D gene: TRBD2
V gene: TRBV5-1
clone size: many
CDR3 DNA: TGCGCCAGCACCCTCGGAGTTAGCGGGAGCTACAATGAGCAGTTCTTC
CDR3 protein: CASTLGVSGSYNEQFF

J gene: TRBJ2-1
D gene: TRBD1
V gene: TRBV20-1
clone size: -
CDR3 DNA: TGCAGTGCTAGAGGGACAGGGGCCTACAATGAGCAGTTCTTC
CDR3 protein: CSARGTGAYNEQFF

J gene: TRBJ2-5
D gene: -
V gene: TRBV18
clone size: many
CDR3 DNA: TGTGCCAGCTCACCATTCCGGACAGATATCCAAGAGACCCAGTACTTC
CDR3 protein: CASSPFRTDIQETQYF

J gene: TRBJ1-3
D gene: -
V gene: TRBV7-8
clone size: many
CDR3 DNA: TGTGCCAGCAGGCCAAGAGGTGGCACCATATATTTT
CDR3 protein: CASRPRGGTIYF

J gene: TRBJ1-5
D gene: TRBD1
V gene: TRBV9
clone size: many
CDR3 DNA: TGTGCCAGCAGCGTAGGGGACAGCTCTCAGCCCCAGCATTTT
CDR3 protein: CASSVGDSSQPQHF

J gene: TRBJ2-1
D gene: -
V gene: TRBV2
clone size: -
CDR3 DNA: TGTGCCAGCAGAACTAGATATGAGCAGTTCTTC
CDR3 protein: CASRTRYEQFF

J gene: TRBJ2-7
D gene: TRBD2
V gene: TRBV7-2
clone size: few
CDR3 DNA: TGTGCCAGCAGCTGGGGAGCGGGAAGGAGCTCCTACGAGCAGTACTTC
CDR3 protein: CASSWGAGRSSYEQYF

J gene: TRBJ1-5
D gene: -
V gene: TRBV3-1
clone size: -
CDR3 DNA: TGTGCCAGCAGCCAAGAAAGGGAACAGCCCCAGCATTTT
CDR3 protein: CASSQEREQPQHF

J gene: TRBJ1-2
D gene: -
V gene: TRBV5-4
clone size: few
CDR3 DNA: TGTGCCAGCAGCTCATCTAACTATGGCTACACCTTC
CDR3 protein: CASSSSNYGYTF

J gene: TRBJ1-1
D gene: TRBD1
V gene: TRBV12-3/TRBV12-4
clone size: many
CDR3 DNA: TGTGCCAGCAGTTCCACACCGGGACAGGAGGTCGGTTTCTTT
CDR3 protein: CASSSTPGQEVGFF

J gene: TRBJ1-2
D gene: -
V gene: TRBV29-1
clone size: many
CDR3 DNA: TGCAGCGCCGCGGACAGCAGGTTGCATGGCTACACCTTC
CDR3 protein: CSAADSRLHGYTF

J gene: TRBJ1-1
D gene: -
V gene: TRBV28
clone size: -
CDR3 DNA: TGTGCCAGCAGAAGGTACACTGAAGCTTTCTTT
CDR3 protein: CASRRYTEAFF

J gene: TRBJ1-6
D gene: TRBD1
V gene: TRBV6-1
clone size: few
CDR3 DNA: TGTGCCAGCAGTGCAGGGGGCTGGAGCAATTCACCCCTCCACTTT
CDR3 protein: CASSAGGWSNSPLHF

J gene: TRBJ2-7
D gene: TRBD1
V gene: TRBV29-1
clone size: few
CDR3 DNA: TGCAGCGTTGAAGCCGCAGGGGGACGCTCTAACGAGCAGTACTTC
CDR3 protein: CSVEAAGGRSNEQYF

J gene: TRBJ2-2
D gene: -
V gene: TRBV28
clone size: many
CDR3 DNA: TGTGCCTCGACGAGGGGGAACACCGGGGAGCTGTTTTTT
CDR3 protein: CASTRGNTGELFF

J gene: TRBJ2-4
D gene: TRBD1
V gene: TRBV18
clone size: many
CDR3 DNA: TGTGCCAGCTCACCCGGGACAGCAAACATTCAGTACTTC
CDR3 protein: CASSPGTANIQYF